Each of the 14 T cell receptor beta chains below was sequenced from the same sample in a study of T cells in Graves' hyperthyroidism and ophthalmopathy. The source material, RNA transcripts, was used to amplify TCR beta CDR3 regions. RT-PCR in the first round (using the HTBI primer set) targeted the TCR CDR3. Each CDR3 protein is one row after TCRdb ran MiXCR on the multiplex PCR reads. Counted here are some 340,000 distinct CDR3 sequences, around 13% occurring once; the ten biggest clones make up approximately 35%. Source material: blood. Every receptor here comes from a woman between 40 and 55 years old with Graves' ophthalmopathy.

In its sample, this clonotype was seen many times. The chain recombines TRBV29-1 with TRBJ2-7; 7 bases match TRBD1. The CDR3 spans 14 residues. Germline V gives CDR1 SQVTM, CDR2 ANQGSEA. The junction had 11 bases not matched to a gene; V was cut back by 6 bases and J by 3 bases. The CDR3 spells CSVATGPGFYEQYF. CDR3 DNA: TGCAGCGTCGCGACAGGGCCAGGTTTCTACGAGCAGTACTTC.

This clonotype was seen ten or more times. V usage is TRBV2 and J usage is TRBJ1-2; the match to TRBD1 covers 12 bases. Looked up from germline, CDR1 is SNHLY and CDR2 is FYNNEI. This CDR3 has 17 residues. The J segment lost 4 bases and the V segment lost 6 bases, leaving 12 bases of the junction unmatched. The DNA of the CDR3 is TGTGCCAGCAGATCCGGGACAGGGGGCGAGCCTCCCTATGGCTACACCTTC. Its protein product is CASRSGTGGEPPYGYTF.

The table lists this clonotype with many counts. The chain joins TRBV29-1 to TRBJ1-1; TRBD1 aligns across 7 bases. Germline CDR1 is SQVTM and CDR2 is ANQGSEA. V lost 4 bases, J lost 0 bases, and 2 bases stayed unmatched. This CDR3 has 13 residues. The DNA of the CDR3 is TGCAGCGTTGTCAGGGGGATGAACACTGAAGCTTTCTTT. Translating it yields CSVVRGMNTEAFF.

Comment on this clonotype: A much larger clone lies one base from this, so it may be a read error. The rearrangement joins TRBV2 to TRBJ2-7; D might be TRBD1 (5 bases). Germline CDR1 reads SNHLY; CDR2 reads FYNNEI. The CDR3 has 14 amino acids. V was pared by 2 bases and J by 6 bases, with 14 bases between. In DNA form, the CDR3 reads TGTGCCAGCAGTGAAAGGGGTCCCACCTGCGAGCAGTACTTC. Its protein is CASSERGPTCEQYF.

Only a few counts were recorded for this clonotype. The CDR3 DNA follows: TGTGCCAGCAGCTTCAGGGCCGTATCGCAGCCCCAGCATTTT. Amino acids: CASSFRAVSQPQHF. This rearrangement joins TRBV5-8 to TRBJ1-5, with a possible D match to TRBD1 (5 bases). Germline values: CDR1 SGHTS, CDR2 YDEGEE. Trimming took off 2 bases at V and 7 bases at J, with 13 bases between the two ends. CDR3 length equals 14 residues.

The sample holds many counts of this clonotype. V gene TRBV29-1 combines with J gene TRBJ2-1; 8 bases are shared with TRBD2. This CDR3 has 13 residues. Trimming took 2 bases from V and 4 from J; bases not matched to a gene: 1. Germline lookup yields CDR1 SQVTM and CDR2 ANQGSEA. CDR3 nucleotide sequence: TGCAGCGTTGAACGGGGGGGTTACAATGAGCAGTTCTTC. It yields the protein CSVERGGYNEQFF.

In its sample, this clonotype was seen many times. CDR3 nucleotides: TGTGCTAGTGGTTTCGCCTGGGACAGGGGGTGCCACGAGCAGTACTTC. Translating gives CASGFAWDRGCHEQYF. This rearrangement joins TRBV12-5 to TRBJ2-7; 11 nucleotides match TRBD1. Trimming removed 3 bases from V and 5 bases from J; junction bases left unmatched: 9. From germline, CDR1 is LGHNT and CDR2 FRNRAP. This CDR3 has 16 amino acids.

This rearrangement joins TRBV5-1 to TRBJ1-1; no clear D gene. Deletions cut 6 bases from V and 5 bases from J, with 17 bases between. Germline V lookup: CDR1 SGHRS, CDR2 YFSETQ. CDR3 size: 14 residues. The CDR3 bases are TGCGCCAGCACTTCCGGGTCTGGGAAAACTGAAGCTTTCTTT. Its protein product is CASTSGSGKTEAFF. The full variable domain, completed using reference TRBV5-1 and TRBJ1-1, is KAGVTQTPRYLIKTRGQQVTLSCSPISGHRSVSWYQQTPGQGLQFLFEYFSETQRNKGNFPGRFSGRQFSNSRSEMNVSTLELGDSALYLCASTSGSGKTEAFFGQGTRLTVV.

Only a few counts were recorded for this clonotype. The chain combines TRBV4-1 with TRBJ1-5; 8 bases agree with TRBD1. V was pared by 5 bases and J by 5 bases, with 8 bases of the junction left unmatched. This CDR3 region has 15 residues. The V gene's germline CDR1 is MGHRA and CDR2 YSYEKL. CDR3 in DNA: TGCGCCAGCAGCAAGGACAGGGTGAATGATCAGCCCCAGCATTTT. This translates into CASSKDRVNDQPQHF.

Only a few counts were recorded for this clonotype. V is TRBV10-3 and J is TRBJ1-2; 10 nucleotides line up with TRBD1. J was trimmed by 6 bases and V by 2 bases; bases with no gene match: 6. Germline V gene sequence: CDR1 ENHRY, CDR2 SYGVKD. The CDR3 loop spans 15 amino acids. CDR3 amino acids: CAISEPRTGGNGYTF. In DNA form, the CDR3 reads TGTGCCATCAGTGAGCCGCGGACAGGGGGGAATGGCTACACCTTC.

In this sample, this clonotype turned up many times. This chain connects TRBV7-2 to TRBJ2-3; possible D gene TRBD2, 6 bases. With 5 bases removed from V and 6 bases from J, the gap between germline ends came to 18 bases. Germline V gene sequence: CDR1 SGHTA, CDR2 FQGNSA. The length of the CDR3 is 15 residues. CDR3 residues: CASSATNRLVDTQYF. The CDR3, as DNA: TGTGCCAGCAGCGCCACAAACCGACTAGTTGATACGCAGTATTTT.

This clonotype was seen ten or more times. This chain joins TRBV5-5 and TRBJ1-4; D unresolved. The CDR3 extends over 15 amino acids. The ends were cut back, 4 bases at V and 2 bases at J, with 12 bases in the middle. The germline CDR1 and CDR2 sequences are SGHKS and YYEKEE (reference sequence). The CDR3, as DNA: TGTGCCAGCAGCCGTACGACGTTGACTAATGAAAAACTGTTTTTT. The encoded protein is CASSRTTLTNEKLFF.

This clonotype was seen more than once but under ten times. The chain couples TRBV6-4 to TRBJ2-3; TRBD2 matches at 14 bases. This CDR3 is 18 amino acids long. The germline CDR1 and CDR2 sequences are MRHNA and SNTAGT. Losses at the gene ends were 5 bases for V and 3 bases for J; bases not matched to a gene: 10. The CDR3 loop is CASSLSGTSGSTTDTQYF. The CDR3 nucleotides are TGTGCCAGCAGTCTTTCCGGGACTAGCGGGAGTACGACAGATACGCAGTATTTT.

V and J are TRBV27 and TRBJ1-2, with D maybe TRBD1 (5 bases). Germline V gives CDR1 MNHEY, CDR2 SMNVEV (reference sequence). With 3 bases removed from V and 2 bases from J, the gap between germline ends came to 10 bases. This CDR3 has 14 residues. In nucleotides, the CDR3 is TGTGCCAGCAGTTTCGCCCGGGGGAACTATGGCTACACCTTC. Translated, it gives CASSFARGNYGYTF.